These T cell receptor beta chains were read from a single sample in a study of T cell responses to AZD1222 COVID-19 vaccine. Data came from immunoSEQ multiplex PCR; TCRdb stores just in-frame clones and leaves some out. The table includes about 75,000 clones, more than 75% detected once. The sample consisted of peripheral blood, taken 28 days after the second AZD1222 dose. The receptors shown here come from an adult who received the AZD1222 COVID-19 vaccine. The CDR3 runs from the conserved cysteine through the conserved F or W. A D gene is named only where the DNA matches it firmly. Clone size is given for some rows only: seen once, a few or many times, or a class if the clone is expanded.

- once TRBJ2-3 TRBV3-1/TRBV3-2 CASSQEQDTQYF
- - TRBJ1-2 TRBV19 CASSITSNRGYTF
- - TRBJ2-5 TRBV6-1 CASSELSGNHQETQYF
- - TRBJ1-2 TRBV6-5 CASSPGLPRGYTF
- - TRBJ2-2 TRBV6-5 CASRRDVWTGELFF
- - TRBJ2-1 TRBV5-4 CASSLAVMSYNEQFF
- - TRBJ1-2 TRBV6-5 CATHRDGYTF
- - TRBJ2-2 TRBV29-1 CSVSWNTGELFF
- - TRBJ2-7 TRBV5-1 CASSLFVNSYEQYF
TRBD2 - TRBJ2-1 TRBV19 CASSDIGLAGVTNEQFF
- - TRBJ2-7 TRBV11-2 CASSLVQRPYEQYF
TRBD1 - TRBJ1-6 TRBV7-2 CASRDRAAPLHF
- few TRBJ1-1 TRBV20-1 CSARETEAFF
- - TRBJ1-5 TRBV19 CASQSGVRQPQHF
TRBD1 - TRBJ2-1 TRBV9 CASSVGTGQHNEQFF
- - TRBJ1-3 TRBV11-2 CASSLVAGNTIYF
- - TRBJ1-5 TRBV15 CATSRDQGSNQPQHF
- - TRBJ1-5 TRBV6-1 CASSEAIHPGNQPQHF
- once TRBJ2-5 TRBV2 CASTEGGIETQYF
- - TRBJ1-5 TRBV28 CASSFTGQGQPQHF
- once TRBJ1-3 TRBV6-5 CASSLRGTSGNTIYF
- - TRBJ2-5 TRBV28 CASSLVGRPIQETQYF
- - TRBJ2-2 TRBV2 CASRPDYQAGELFF
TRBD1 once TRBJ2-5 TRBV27 CASSGDSRKTQYF
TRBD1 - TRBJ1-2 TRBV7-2 CASSTSGTDNYGYTF
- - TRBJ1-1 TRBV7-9 CASSFWANTEAFF
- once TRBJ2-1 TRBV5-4 CASSTATYNEQFF
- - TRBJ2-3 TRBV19 CASSISGTTDTQYF
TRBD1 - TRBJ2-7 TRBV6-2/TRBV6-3 CASSGTGVSYEQYF
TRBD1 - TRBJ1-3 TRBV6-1 CASSDGTGGNTIYF
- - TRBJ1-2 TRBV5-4 CASSLGVGGYTF
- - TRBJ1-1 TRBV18 CASSPNGRTNTEAFF
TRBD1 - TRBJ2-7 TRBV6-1 CASSEVRQGVEQYF
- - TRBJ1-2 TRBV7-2 CASSQRPGGNGYTF
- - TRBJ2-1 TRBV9 CASSVDSRFAEQFF
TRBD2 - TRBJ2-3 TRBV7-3 CASSWEGRTDTQYF
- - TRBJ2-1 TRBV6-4 CASSRDWGAYNEQFF
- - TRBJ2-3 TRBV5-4 CASSFGIAADTQYF
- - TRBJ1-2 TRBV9 CASSGGDGRVDGYTF
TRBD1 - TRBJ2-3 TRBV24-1 CATGQGTDTQYF
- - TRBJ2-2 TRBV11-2 CASSFSGSYFSTGELFF
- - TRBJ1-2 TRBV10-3 CAISEKSASPFYGYTF
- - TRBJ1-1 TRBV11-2 CASSSLRNTEAFF
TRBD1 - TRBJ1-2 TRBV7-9 CASSFVGTDGYTF
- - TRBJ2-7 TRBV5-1 CASSPTFAEEQYF
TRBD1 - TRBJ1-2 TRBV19 CASSMGRTGDGYGYTF
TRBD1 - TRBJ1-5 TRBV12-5 CASGLGTGGAYQPQHF
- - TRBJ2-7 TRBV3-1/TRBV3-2 CASSQGAGSYEQYF
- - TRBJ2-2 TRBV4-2 CASSQPSGPAPWELFF
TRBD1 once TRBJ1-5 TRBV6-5 CASSRDSYDQPQHF
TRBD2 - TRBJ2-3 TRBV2 CASSPGTSGPADTQYF
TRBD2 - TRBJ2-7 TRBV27 CASSLMGGAGEQYF
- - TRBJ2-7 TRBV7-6 CASSFGLPSDYEQYF
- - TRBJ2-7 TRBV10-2 CASTPATSRSYEQYF
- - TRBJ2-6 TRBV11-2 CASSLFSGANVLTF
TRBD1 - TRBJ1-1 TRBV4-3 CASSQQQGYEAFF
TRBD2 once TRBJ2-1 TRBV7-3 CASSRTSGGKGEQFF
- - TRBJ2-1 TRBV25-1 CATQEADHYNEQFF
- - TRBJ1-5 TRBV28 CASRPTGLSPDQPQHF